The T cell receptor (beta chain) described here comes from a study of blood T cell repertoires in COVID-19. At the level of the study: The United States, Italy and Spain were the sources of the acute and convalescent COVID-19 samples. From T cells, B-cell-depleted T cells, or PBMCs came the material, which was cDNA or gDNA.

Self-reported history from a screening survey and questionnaire set each donor's cohort. The CDR3 spans 14 residues. The J segment lost 4 bases and the V segment lost 3 bases, leaving 3 bases of the junction unmatched. Germline values: CDR1 SGHRS, CDR2 YFSETQ. Original processing methods: Amplification with reference gene primers provided the estimates of nucleated cell counts. Sequencing used immunoSEQ multiplex PCR; TCRdb keeps in-frame clones, though not all of them. Clone size and the V and J calls come from that table; the DNA yielded D and trimming. The data contain about 250,000 clones, 85% of them seen just once; the ten biggest clones take up about 9.3%.

The material sequenced was PBMCs or T cells enriched from blood (not recorded which). The chain links TRBV5-1 to TRBJ2-7; 11 bases are a match to TRBD1. This TCR was recovered from a woman in her fifties or sixties with acute COVID-19. CDR3: CASSSRDRGYEQYF. The CDR3 nucleotides are TGCGCCAGCAGCTCCCGGGACAGGGGGTACGAGCAGTACTTC.